The 10 T cell receptor beta chains in this list originate from one sample, sequenced in a study of T cells expressing NK-cell markers. One entry per CDR3 protein, without DNA, is what TCRdb gives after re-calling the 5' RACE reads. Across some 460,000 distinct CDR3 sequences, the top ten clones capture roughly 1.4% of the sample. The sequenced sample was blood T cells: a sorted CD56 or NKG2C T cell subset, CD4+ or CD8+ T cells, or bulk PBMC T cells (not recorded which). The receptors originated from a woman in her 50s in good health.

The chain couples TRBV20-1 to TRBJ2-1; with no DNA, the TCRdb D assignment of TRBD2 cannot be verified. Germline assignment: CDR1 DFQATT and CDR2 SNEGSKA (reference sequence). The CDR3 totals 14 residues. This chain's CDR3 is CSASESGTSGAQFF.

The chain carries TRBV7-9 and TRBJ2-5; TCRdb lists TRBD1, though no DNA is available to test this call. Per the germline V gene, CDR1 is SEHNR and CDR2 is FQNEAQ (reference sequence). This CDR3 comprises 15 residues. CDR3: CASSRPGVQRETQYF.

J is TRBJ1-1 and V is TRBV5-1; TCRdb outputs TRBD1, but without DNA this stays unchecked. CDR1 and CDR2 from the germline V gene are SGHRS and YFSETQ. The CDR3 runs to 15 residues. The CDR3: CASSWEQGVGTEAFF.

V gene TRBV11-2 combines with J gene TRBJ1-2; the D gene TCRdb calls, TRBD1, cannot be checked with no DNA. The CDR3 has 16 residues. Germline V gene sequence: CDR1 SGHAT, CDR2 FQNNGV. CDR3 in amino acids: CASSSLKSTAPYGYTF. The full variable domain, with the rest looked up from reference TRBV11-2 and TRBJ1-2, is EAGVAQSPRYKIIEKRQSVAFWCNPISGHATLYWYQQILGQGPKLLIQFQNNGVVDDSQLPKDRFSAERLKGVDSTLKIQPAKLEDSAVYLCASSSLKSTAPYGYTFGSGTRLTVV.

V gene TRBV28 combines with J gene TRBJ2-5; TCRdb's assignment of TRBD1 cannot be checked, as there is no DNA. The CDR3 consists of 11 residues. Germline CDR1 MDHEN, CDR2 SYDVKM. The CDR3 sequence is CASSLQGIQYF.

The V call is TRBV7-9, the J call TRBJ1-2. This CDR3 is built from 14 residues. The germline V gene has CDR1 SEHNR and CDR2 FQNEAQ (reference sequence). The CDR3 spells CASSLAGQAGGYTF.

The J gene is TRBJ2-4, the V gene TRBV5-5; lacking DNA, the TRBD1 call made by TCRdb goes unchecked. Germline CDR1 is SGHKS and CDR2 is YYEKEE (reference sequence). The CDR3 loop spans 16 amino acids. CDR3 sequence: CASSLPGTLAKNIQYF.

The chain links TRBV10-3 to TRBJ2-1. Germline-derived CDR1 and CDR2 are ENHRY and SYGVKD. This CDR3 contains 16 residues. This CDR3 reads CAISPITGITYNEQFF.

The rearrangement joins TRBV30 to TRBJ2-5; TCRdb's assignment of TRBD2 cannot be checked, as there is no DNA. Germline CDR1 and CDR2: GTSNPN and SVGIG (reference sequence). The CDR3 covers 15 residues. The CDR3 protein is CAWSPLAGGRETQYF.

The rearrangement joins TRBV7-8 to TRBJ2-3; without DNA, the TCRdb call of TRBD1 cannot be checked. CDR1 SGHVS and CDR2 FQNEAQ come from the germline V gene. The CDR3 loop spans 16 amino acids. CDR3 region: CASSLGTGGRGDTQYF. The variable domain in full, with the rest retrieved from reference TRBV7-8 and TRBJ2-3, is GAGVSQSPRYKVAKRGQDVALRCDPISGHVSLFWYQQALGQGPEFLTYFQNEAQLDKSGLPSDRFFAERPEGSVSTLKIQRTQQEDSAVYLCASSLGTGGRGDTQYFGPGTRLTVL.